This T cell receptor (beta chain) was captured in a study of T cells in Graves' hyperthyroidism and ophthalmopathy. Overall study context: Peripheral blood was obtained at initial diagnosis, preceding any treatment. General study findings and limits: By a 13 V-J model, ophthalmopathy was set apart from stable hyperthyroidism. Prediction of ophthalmopathy progression came a median around 6 months pre-onset.

RNA transcripts gave rise to amplified TCR beta CDR3 regions. The HTBI primer set drove a first-round RT-PCR of the TCR CDR3. One entry per CDR3 protein, called by TCRdb with MiXCR from the multiplex PCR reads. Among hundreds of thousands of distinct CDR3 sequences listed, about 18% were seen once. In making diagnoses, clinical symptoms, serum thyroxine and TRAb, thyroid ultrasound and orbital computed tomography were all used. The CDR3 spans 12 residues. Germline V lookup: CDR1 DFQATT, CDR2 SNEGSKA (reference sequence). The V end lost 7 bases, the J end lost 8 bases, and 17 bases lay between the germline ends. As to this clonotype: Its antigen is unidentified.

The receptor was derived from a woman aged 60-75 years with Graves' ophthalmopathy. Input material: blood. This rearrangement joins TRBV20-1 to TRBJ1-2; D remains unclear. DNA for the CDR3: TGCAGTGTAAGCGGGGAGGATGTCGGCTACACCTTC. The encoded protein is CSVSGEDVGYTF.